The source of this T cell receptor (beta chain) is a study of PD-1 blockade in mismatch repair-deficient tumors. Notes on the study in general: Rapid post-treatment expansion, then contraction, generally preceding radiologic response, marked tumor-resident clones.

The protocol was immunoSEQ multiplex PCR, while the TCRdb copy is restricted to in-frame clones and leaves out a portion. The sample has approximately 130,000 clones, approximately 86% seen once. The TCR-sequenced patients were three responders to pembrolizumab. Details on this clone: Antigen specificity is unknown.

Specimen: peripheral blood, collected 44 weeks after starting pembrolizumab. The origin of this receptor is an adult with mismatch repair-deficient cancer.

This CDR3 is CASGLVPPGGGETQYF. CDR3 nucleotide sequence: TGTGCTAGTGGTTTGGTACCCCCCGGGGGAGGAGAGACCCAGTACTTC. The chain joins TRBV12-5 to TRBJ2-5; D perhaps matches TRBD2 (6 bases). The CDR3 covers 16 residues. Germline V gene lookup returns CDR1 LGHNT and CDR2 FRNRAP. Trimming pared 0 bases from V and 4 bases from J, leaving 15 bases between.